This note documents a single T cell receptor (beta chain) sequence. This record belongs to a study of blood T cell repertoires in COVID-19. Germline V gene data show CDR1 as GTSNPN and CDR2 as SVGIG (reference sequence). The CDR3 has 15 residues. Unmatched junction bases numbered 3, after V lost 2 bases and J lost 0 bases. This table comes from immunoSEQ multiplex PCR, and its TCRdb copy is limited to in-frame clones, with some not included. The sample lists roughly 330,000 clones, 87% occurring once. This sequence joins TRBV30 and TRBJ1-4; 7 bases fit TRBD1. The source is a woman in her twenties or thirties who had recovered from COVID-19. Source material: PBMCs or T cells enriched from blood (not recorded which). DNA for the CDR3: TGTGCCTGGAGTCAGGACAGGACAACTAATGAAAAACTGTTTTTT. Amino acid sequence: CAWSQDRTTNEKLFF.